These T cell receptor beta chains were read from a single sample in a study of shared clonotypes between healthy human individuals. Some clones are missing from TCRdb's copy, which holds only in-frame ones; the method was immunoSEQ multiplex PCR. In the table there are some 2,100,000 clones, approximately 94% of which are singletons. Sequencing was done on a sample of naive CD8+ T cells from PBMCs. These receptors came from a young man in good health. Some clones in this sample may be carry-over from other donors' samples. Both conserved end residues are part of each CDR3. The D gene is left open where the match is weak. Expanded clones are given a class, and other clones once, few, many or no size at all.

v_gene	abundance	j_gene	d_gene	CDR3nt	CDR3aa
TRBV9	NA	TRBJ2-7	TRBD2	TGTGCCAGCAGCCCAACTAGCGGGCGGATCTACGAGCAGTACTTC	CASSPTSGRIYEQYF
TRBV27	NA	TRBJ2-3	NA	TGTGCCAGCAATCCGCTTAGCCTGGGCACAGATACGCAGTATTTT	CASNPLSLGTDTQYF
TRBV7-9	NA	TRBJ2-5	NA	TGTGCCAGCAGCTTAGATAGTGCTCAAGAGACCCAGTACTTC	CASSLDSAQETQYF
TRBV29-1	NA	TRBJ2-7	NA	TGCAGCGCCCCTGGGGTCATCGCGGGCGAGCAGTACTTC	CSAPGVIAGEQYF
TRBV5-5	NA	TRBJ2-1	TRBD2	TGTGCCAGCAGCGCGCCCGAGGGACTAGCGGGCCTCAATGAGCAGTTCTTC	CASSAPEGLAGLNEQFF
TRBV28	NA	TRBJ2-3	TRBD1	TGTGCCAGCAGCCGGGTAGTTAGGGACAGGGGGCAAAGAGATACGCAGTATTTT	CASSRVVRDRGQRDTQYF
TRBV28	NA	TRBJ2-2	TRBD1	TGTGCCAGCAGACGGGAGACAGGGGCGCCCAGGACCGGGGAGCTGTTTTTT	CASRRETGAPRTGELFF
TRBV2	NA	TRBJ2-7	NA	TGTGCCAGCAGTGAAGCCGGGGGCGTTAATTACTTC	CASSEAGGVNYF
TRBV21-1	NA	TRBJ1-2	NA	TGTGCCAGCAGCAAAATGGTTTCGGGCAGGAGCTGCTATGGCTACACCTTC	CASSKMVSGRSCYGYTF
TRBV11-2	NA	TRBJ2-7	NA	TGTGCCAGCAGCCTGATACCCGGACAGATTGAGCAGTACTTC	CASSLIPGQIEQYF
TRBV28	NA	TRBJ2-1	NA	TGTGCCACCAAGGCCACGTCCTACAATGAGCAGTTCTTC	CATKATSYNEQFF
TRBV15	NA	TRBJ2-1	NA	TGTGCCACCAGCAGAGAGGCGCTTGAGCAGTTCTTC	CATSREALEQFF
TRBV4-1	NA	TRBJ1-1	NA	TGCGCCAGCAGCCTACAAAGCGGGGCCACTGAAGCTTTCTTT	CASSLQSGATEAFF
TRBV5-1	NA	TRBJ2-7	NA	TGCGCCAGCAGCTTGGCCGGGACCCGTCAGTACTTC	CASSLAGTRQYF
TRBV7-9	NA	TRBJ1-1	NA	TGTGCCAGCAGCCTCATCCGACAGAATACTGAAGCTTTCTTT	CASSLIRQNTEAFF
TRBV7-2	NA	TRBJ2-6	NA	TGTGCCAGCAGCCCTATGTTCGGAACCCTCTTAACTGGGGCCAACGTCCTGACTTTC	CASSPMFGTLLTGANVLTF
TRBV4-3	NA	TRBJ2-6	NA	TGCGCCAGCAGCCAAGACAGGGGAACTGGGGCCAACGTCCTGACTTTC	CASSQDRGTGANVLTF
TRBV2	NA	TRBJ2-7	NA	TGTGCCAGCACGTCCCCAAAAGAGCAGTACTTC	CASTSPKEQYF
TRBV5-6	NA	TRBJ2-7	TRBD1	TGTGCCAGCAGCTTGTTGGCAGGGGGCTTTATCGAGCAGTACTTC	CASSLLAGGFIEQYF
TRBV27	NA	TRBJ2-2	NA	TGTGCCAGCAAATGGAGCGGGACCGGGGAGCTGTTTTTT	CASKWSGTGELFF
TRBV5-6	NA	TRBJ2-5	TRBD2	TGTGCCAGCAGCTTTAGGGGCGAGGCTAGCGGGACCCAAGAGACCCAGTACTTC	CASSFRGEASGTQETQYF
TRBV2	NA	TRBJ2-2	TRBD2	TGTGCCAGCAGCCCCCCCTTGCGGGAGAGGGACACCGGGGAGCTGTTTTTT	CASSPPLRERDTGELFF
TRBV11-2	few	TRBJ2-5	NA	TGTGCCAGCAGCTTAGTAGGGGGTGCGGAGACCCAGTACTTC	CASSLVGGAETQYF
TRBV4-3	NA	TRBJ2-7	NA	TGCGCCAGCAGCCGAGTGACGGGAGAAGGCGAGCAGTACTTC	CASSRVTGEGEQYF
TRBV19	NA	TRBJ2-4	NA	TGTGCCAGTAGTTTCTCCTCCCCAGACATTCAGTACTTC	CASSFSSPDIQYF
TRBV7-9	NA	TRBJ1-5	TRBD1	TGTGCCAGCAGTCAGGGGGCAAGCAATCAGCCCCAGCATTTT	CASSQGASNQPQHF
TRBV7-8	NA	TRBJ1-4	NA	TGTGCCAGCAGCTTAGCGGGGGGGGGCGCTAATGAAAAACTGTTTTTT	CASSLAGGGANEKLFF
TRBV7-9	NA	TRBJ2-2	NA	TGTGCCAGCAGGTCCCGAGGACCCCCGAACACCGGGGAGCTGTTTTTT	CASRSRGPPNTGELFF
TRBV7-9	once	TRBJ2-2	NA	TGTGCCAGTAGTGCGGGGGCAGACACCGGGGAGCTGTTTTTT	CASSAGADTGELFF
TRBV19	NA	TRBJ1-2	TRBD1	TGTGCCAGTCAAACACAGGGGCCCCACTATGGCTACACCTTC	CASQTQGPHYGYTF
TRBV7-2	once	TRBJ2-7	TRBD2	TGTGCCAGCACCACTCCCCTAGCGGGAGGGCCCGAGCAGTACTTC	CASTTPLAGGPEQYF
TRBV19	once	TRBJ2-7	NA	TGTGCCAGTAGTAAACGACAGACCCACTCCTACGAGCAGTACTTC	CASSKRQTHSYEQYF
TRBV19	NA	TRBJ2-1	TRBD2	TGTGCCAGTAGTATATTTTTACCGCTAGCGGAAAACTTCAATGAGCAGTTCTTC	CASSIFLPLAENFNEQFF
TRBV27	NA	TRBJ2-7	TRBD2	TGTGCCAGCAGTTCGGGACTAGCGGTCCACGAGCAGTACTTC	CASSSGLAVHEQYF
TRBV29-1	NA	TRBJ2-3	TRBD2	TGCAGCGTTTTAGCGGGAGCCACAGATACGCAGTATTTT	CSVLAGATDTQYF
TRBV6-6	NA	TRBJ2-7	NA	TGTGCCAGCATCTGGGGGAACGAGCAGTACTTC	CASIWGNEQYF
TRBV30	once	TRBJ1-2	NA	TGTGCCTGGAGTTGGGATATCTATGGCTACACCTTC	CAWSWDIYGYTF